These T cell receptor beta chains were read from a single sample in a study of identical twins. One entry per CDR3 protein results from TCRdb running MiXCR on the 5' RACE reads. Counted here are hundreds of thousands of distinct CDR3 sequences, over 9% occurring once; the ten biggest clones make up 1.5% to 2%. These same records also appear under a second study, on yellow fever vaccine responses in identical twins.

Sequenced input: PBMCs. The receptors derive from a young woman in good health. CDR3s include the opening cysteine and the closing phenylalanine or tryptophan. A D gene is named only where the DNA matches it firmly. Clone size is given for some rows only: seen once, a few or many times, or a class if the clone is expanded.

>TRBV11-2|.|TRBD2|TRBJ2-7
CASSLSQLAGDSHEQYF
TGTGCCAGCAGCTTGTCGCAACTAGCGGGAGATTCCCACGAGCAGTACTTC
>TRBV3-1|few|.|TRBJ2-1
CASSQYGGLSYNEQFF
TGTGCCAGCAGCCAATACGGTGGATTGTCCTACAATGAGCAGTTCTTC
>TRBV29-1|.|.|TRBJ2-3
CSVLTGKNVGTDTQYF
TGCAGCGTTCTAACAGGGAAGAATGTTGGCACAGATACGCAGTATTTT
>TRBV12-3/TRBV12-4|many|TRBD2|TRBJ2-5
CASSPGLAGAGWETQYF
TGTGCCAGCAGTCCAGGACTAGCGGGGGCGGGTTGGGAGACCCAGTACTTC
>TRBV12-3/TRBV12-4|.|TRBD1|TRBJ1-1
CASSLSSGGSTEAFF
TGTGCCAGCAGTTTAAGTTCAGGGGGAAGCACTGAAGCTTTCTTT
>TRBV21-1|many|.|TRBJ2-4
CASSKGGGEVLCAKNIQYF
TGTGCCAGCAGCAAAGGGGGAGGGGAGGTTCTTTGTGCCAAAAACATTCAGTACTTC
>TRBV5-1|few|.|TRBJ2-3
CASSRRERADTQYF
TGCGCCAGCAGCAGACGGGAGCGGGCAGATACGCAGTATTTT
>TRBV6-5|few|.|TRBJ2-2
CASSYTSFTGELFF
TGTGCCAGCAGTTACACATCTTTCACCGGGGAGCTGTTTTTT
>TRBV12-3/TRBV12-4|.|.|TRBJ2-4
CASRSGANRIVAKNIQYF
TGTGCCAGCAGGTCGGGGGCCAACCGAATTGTAGCCAAAAACATTCAGTACTTC
>TRBV12-3/TRBV12-4|.|.|TRBJ2-3
CASRQDPGADTQYF
TGTGCCAGCAGACAGGACCCGGGTGCAGATACGCAGTATTTT
>TRBV7-9|.|.|TRBJ1-4
CASSPSGQTAEKLFF
TGTGCCAGCAGCCCCAGCGGACAGACGGCAGAAAAACTGTTTTTT
>TRBV20-1|.|TRBD2|TRBJ2-5
CSARDGDYLEETQYF
TGCAGTGCTAGAGATGGGGACTATCTAGAAGAGACCCAGTACTTC
>TRBV20-1|few|.|TRBJ1-2
CSATGPNYGYTF
TGCAGTGCTACGGGACCCAACTATGGCTACACCTTC
>TRBV12-3/TRBV12-4|many|TRBD1|TRBJ1-4
CASSGDRALEKLFF
TGTGCCAGCAGTGGGGACAGGGCCCTCGAAAAACTGTTTTTT
>TRBV15|few|TRBD2|TRBJ2-3
CATSRGSGGPNTQYF
TGTGCCACCAGCAGAGGGTCGGGAGGGCCGAATACGCAGTATTTT
>TRBV12-3/TRBV12-4|few|.|TRBJ2-6
CASSFRDGHSGANVLTF
TGTGCCAGCAGTTTCCGGGACGGTCACTCTGGGGCCAACGTCCTGACTTTC
>TRBV6-5|.|.|TRBJ2-1
CASSYGYYNEQFF
TGTGCCAGCAGTTACGGATATTACAATGAGCAGTTCTTC